Listed below are T cell receptor beta chains from one sample, sequenced in a study of cytomegalovirus exposure and HLA in healthy donors. Only in-frame clones appear in the TCRdb table, and some are missing; sequencing was by immunoSEQ multiplex PCR. Among some 92,000 clones listed, under 85% were seen once. What was sequenced was PBMCs. The source of these receptors is a man in his thirties or forties in good health and CMV-seronegative. CDR3s include the opening cysteine and the closing phenylalanine or tryptophan. Fields, in order: clone size, D gene, J gene, V gene, CDR3 DNA, CDR3 protein. The D gene is left open where the match is weak. Rows may omit the clone size; those that give it use once, few, many or a size class.

abundance: NA; d_gene: TRBD1; j_gene: TRBJ1-1; v_gene: TRBV5-1; CDR3nt: TGCGCCAGCAGCTTGGCCCCCAGGGGGGTAACGAACACTGAAGCTTTCTTT; CDR3aa: CASSLAPRGVTNTEAFF
abundance: NA; d_gene: NA; j_gene: TRBJ1-5; v_gene: TRBV2; CDR3nt: TGTGCCAGCAGTGGGGCAGTGATCCAGCCCCAGCATTTT; CDR3aa: CASSGAVIQPQHF
abundance: NA; d_gene: NA; j_gene: TRBJ2-5; v_gene: TRBV2; CDR3nt: TGTGCCAGCAGTCCCGACAGAGCCCCCAGGGAGACCCAGTACTTC; CDR3aa: CASSPDRAPRETQYF
abundance: NA; d_gene: TRBD1; j_gene: TRBJ1-6; v_gene: TRBV28; CDR3nt: TGTGCCAGCAGTTTACTCCGGGACAGGGTGAATTCACCCCTCCACTTT; CDR3aa: CASSLLRDRVNSPLHF
abundance: NA; d_gene: TRBD1; j_gene: TRBJ2-3; v_gene: TRBV30; CDR3nt: TGTGCCTGGAGGACGGGACAGGTTAGCACAGATACGCAGTATTTT; CDR3aa: CAWRTGQVSTDTQYF
abundance: NA; d_gene: NA; j_gene: TRBJ2-3; v_gene: TRBV11-2; CDR3nt: TGTGCCAGCAGCCTCGGACAGATAAGGGGTACGCAGTATTTT; CDR3aa: CASSLGQIRGTQYF
abundance: NA; d_gene: NA; j_gene: TRBJ2-5; v_gene: TRBV7-2; CDR3nt: TGTGCCAGCAGCTTAGAGTTAGGTCTCCCAGGAGAGACCCAGTACTTC; CDR3aa: CASSLELGLPGETQYF
abundance: NA; d_gene: TRBD1; j_gene: TRBJ1-5; v_gene: TRBV11-2; CDR3nt: TGTGCCAGCAGCTCAGGACAGGCGAGAAATCAGCCCCAGCATTTT; CDR3aa: CASSSGQARNQPQHF
abundance: once; d_gene: NA; j_gene: TRBJ1-3; v_gene: TRBV9; CDR3nt: TGTGCCAGCAGCGTACAGGGTTTGGCTGGAAACACCATATATTTT; CDR3aa: CASSVQGLAGNTIYF
abundance: NA; d_gene: NA; j_gene: TRBJ2-6; v_gene: TRBV11-2; CDR3nt: TGTGCCAGCAGCTTAGACAGGGCCAACGTCCTGACTTTC; CDR3aa: CASSLDRANVLTF
abundance: NA; d_gene: NA; j_gene: TRBJ2-7; v_gene: TRBV21-1; CDR3nt: TGTGCCAGCAGCAAAGGGAACGGGACAGCTCCCTACGAGCAGTACTTC; CDR3aa: CASSKGNGTAPYEQYF
abundance: NA; d_gene: TRBD1; j_gene: TRBJ1-1; v_gene: TRBV6-5; CDR3nt: TGTGCCAGCAGGCCTAGACAGGGGGCTTTCACTGAAGCTTTCTTT; CDR3aa: CASRPRQGAFTEAFF
abundance: NA; d_gene: NA; j_gene: TRBJ2-3; v_gene: TRBV30; CDR3nt: TGTGCCTGGAGTAAAACAGGGTTCAGGGGACGCACAGATACGCAGTATTTT; CDR3aa: CAWSKTGFRGRTDTQYF
abundance: NA; d_gene: NA; j_gene: TRBJ1-5; v_gene: TRBV7-8; CDR3nt: TGTGCCAGCAGCTTAGCGCGGGGTAATCAGCCCCAGCATTTT; CDR3aa: CASSLARGNQPQHF
abundance: few; d_gene: NA; j_gene: TRBJ1-5; v_gene: TRBV6-1; CDR3nt: TGTGCCAGCAGTGCGGCAGGCGTGGGCAATCAGCCCCAGCATTTT; CDR3aa: CASSAAGVGNQPQHF
abundance: NA; d_gene: NA; j_gene: TRBJ2-7; v_gene: TRBV18; CDR3nt: TGTGCCAGCTCACCAGGCCGCCACTCCTACGAGCAGTACTTC; CDR3aa: CASSPGRHSYEQYF
abundance: NA; d_gene: TRBD1; j_gene: TRBJ2-1; v_gene: TRBV2; CDR3nt: TGTGCCAGCAGACTGACAGGGGTTTTTGAGCAGTTCTTC; CDR3aa: CASRLTGVFEQFF
abundance: few; d_gene: TRBD2; j_gene: TRBJ2-7; v_gene: TRBV11-1; CDR3nt: TGTGCCAGCACCGGGACTAGCGGCGCCTACGAGCAGTACTTC; CDR3aa: CASTGTSGAYEQYF
abundance: NA; d_gene: TRBD2; j_gene: TRBJ2-7; v_gene: TRBV18; CDR3nt: TGTGCCAGCTCCCCCAGGACTAGCGGGGACGAGCAGTACTTC; CDR3aa: CASSPRTSGDEQYF
abundance: NA; d_gene: TRBD2; j_gene: TRBJ2-2; v_gene: TRBV7-6; CDR3nt: TGTGCCAGCAGCTTAGGGGCCCGGACTAGCGGGGGTGGTTCGACCGGGGAGCTGTTTTTT; CDR3aa: CASSLGARTSGGGSTGELFF
abundance: few; d_gene: TRBD2; j_gene: TRBJ2-3; v_gene: TRBV7-7; CDR3nt: TGTGCCAGCAGCTTAGGACTAGCGGGGGATACGCAGTATTTT; CDR3aa: CASSLGLAGDTQYF
abundance: NA; d_gene: NA; j_gene: TRBJ1-3; v_gene: TRBV4-1; CDR3nt: TGCGCCAGCAGCCAACAGGAGGCTGGAAACACCATATATTTT; CDR3aa: CASSQQEAGNTIYF
abundance: NA; d_gene: NA; j_gene: TRBJ2-3; v_gene: TRBV6-5; CDR3nt: TGTGCCATACAACCCCGGGAGACAGATACGCAGTATTTT; CDR3aa: CAIQPRETDTQYF
abundance: few; d_gene: NA; j_gene: TRBJ2-2; v_gene: TRBV7-9; CDR3nt: TGTGCCAGTAGTCAGGGTTTCACCGGGGAGCTGTTTTTT; CDR3aa: CASSQGFTGELFF
abundance: NA; d_gene: NA; j_gene: TRBJ2-7; v_gene: TRBV10-2; CDR3nt: TGCGCCAGCAGTGAAACAGACCCTACCTACGAGCAGTACTTC; CDR3aa: CASSETDPTYEQYF
abundance: NA; d_gene: NA; j_gene: TRBJ1-5; v_gene: TRBV27; CDR3nt: TGTGCCAGCAGAAGTAGTACAGGGTTAGGCCAGCCCCAGCATTTT; CDR3aa: CASRSSTGLGQPQHF
abundance: NA; d_gene: NA; j_gene: TRBJ1-2; v_gene: TRBV5-6; CDR3nt: TGTGCCAGCAGCTCAGACATCAACTATGGCTACACCTTC; CDR3aa: CASSSDINYGYTF
abundance: NA; d_gene: NA; j_gene: TRBJ2-5; v_gene: TRBV6-5; CDR3nt: TGTGCCAGCAGTTACTCGGCTCCACAAGAGACCCAGTACTTC; CDR3aa: CASSYSAPQETQYF
abundance: few; d_gene: NA; j_gene: TRBJ1-1; v_gene: TRBV13; CDR3nt: TGTGCCAGCAGCCCCACAGGGTTCATTTCGGAGAACACTGAAGCTTTCTTT; CDR3aa: CASSPTGFISENTEAFF
abundance: NA; d_gene: TRBD1; j_gene: TRBJ2-2; v_gene: TRBV5-8; CDR3nt: TGTGCCAGCAGCCTCGGACAGGGGGCAGCCGGGGAGCTGTTTTTT; CDR3aa: CASSLGQGAAGELFF
abundance: NA; d_gene: NA; j_gene: TRBJ2-5; v_gene: TRBV5-1; CDR3nt: TGCGCCAGCAGCAGGGGCCAAGAGACCCAGTACTTC; CDR3aa: CASSRGQETQYF
abundance: medium-sized; d_gene: TRBD1; j_gene: TRBJ1-5; v_gene: TRBV27; CDR3nt: TGTGCCAGCAGTTTACAGGGGGCCAGCAATCAGCCCCAGCATTTT; CDR3aa: CASSLQGASNQPQHF
abundance: once; d_gene: NA; j_gene: TRBJ1-5; v_gene: TRBV28; CDR3nt: TGTGCCAGCAGTTTGACAGATTCAAGCAATCAGCCCCAGCATTTT; CDR3aa: CASSLTDSSNQPQHF
abundance: NA; d_gene: NA; j_gene: TRBJ1-3; v_gene: TRBV7-9; CDR3nt: TGTGCCAGCAGCTTAGTTGTCGGTAGCTCTGGAAACACCATATATTTT; CDR3aa: CASSLVVGSSGNTIYF
abundance: NA; d_gene: NA; j_gene: TRBJ2-7; v_gene: TRBV27; CDR3nt: TGTGCCAGCAGTTTAAGATATTTTCGCGACGGGGGCTACGAGCAGTACTTC; CDR3aa: CASSLRYFRDGGYEQYF
abundance: few; d_gene: NA; j_gene: TRBJ1-1; v_gene: TRBV19; CDR3nt: TGTGCCAGTAGTAACTCGGGGGGCTCGACTGAAGCTTTCTTT; CDR3aa: CASSNSGGSTEAFF
abundance: NA; d_gene: NA; j_gene: TRBJ2-3; v_gene: TRBV6-5; CDR3nt: TGTGCCAGCAGGTGGGCGGGGACTAGCACAGATACGCAGTATTTT; CDR3aa: CASRWAGTSTDTQYF
abundance: once; d_gene: NA; j_gene: TRBJ1-4; v_gene: TRBV6-5; CDR3nt: TGTGCCAGCAGTTACTCAGGGAGCGGTGGGGAAAAACTGTTTTTT; CDR3aa: CASSYSGSGGEKLFF
abundance: few; d_gene: NA; j_gene: TRBJ2-7; v_gene: TRBV7-9; CDR3nt: TGTGCCAGCAGCTTAGCTTTCCCTAACTACGAGCAGTACTTC; CDR3aa: CASSLAFPNYEQYF
abundance: NA; d_gene: NA; j_gene: TRBJ1-2; v_gene: TRBV6-6; CDR3nt: TGTGCCAGCAGTTACCTCGCGTATGGCTACACCTTC; CDR3aa: CASSYLAYGYTF
abundance: NA; d_gene: TRBD1; j_gene: TRBJ1-5; v_gene: TRBV6-1; CDR3nt: TGTGCCAGCAGGACAGGGACTCTAGATCAGCCCCAGCATTTT; CDR3aa: CASRTGTLDQPQHF
abundance: few; d_gene: NA; j_gene: TRBJ1-6; v_gene: TRBV7-9; CDR3nt: TGTGCCAGCAGCTCGAACAGCAATTCACCCCTCCACTTT; CDR3aa: CASSSNSNSPLHF
abundance: NA; d_gene: NA; j_gene: TRBJ2-5; v_gene: TRBV28; CDR3nt: TGTGCCAGCAGTTTATCCAGCCAAGAGACCCAGTACTTC; CDR3aa: CASSLSSQETQYF
abundance: NA; d_gene: NA; j_gene: TRBJ2-2; v_gene: TRBV27; CDR3nt: TGTGCCAGCAGTTTAGGGCTGAACACCGGGGAGCTGTTTTTT; CDR3aa: CASSLGLNTGELFF
abundance: NA; d_gene: NA; j_gene: TRBJ1-4; v_gene: TRBV5-1; CDR3nt: TGCGCCAGCAGCGCGGGCCTTAATGAAAAACTGTTTTTT; CDR3aa: CASSAGLNEKLFF
abundance: few; d_gene: NA; j_gene: TRBJ1-1; v_gene: TRBV29-1; CDR3nt: TGCAGCGTTGAAAGACACGGTCTTCCCTGGTCTTTCTTT; CDR3aa: CSVERHGLPWSFF
abundance: NA; d_gene: NA; j_gene: TRBJ1-1; v_gene: TRBV9; CDR3nt: TGTGCCAGCAGTGGTGGGGGCGCCATGAACACTGAAGCTTTCTTT; CDR3aa: CASSGGGAMNTEAFF
abundance: few; d_gene: NA; j_gene: TRBJ2-3; v_gene: TRBV29-1; CDR3nt: TGCAGCGTTGGGGCAGGCCCAGATACGCAGTATTTT; CDR3aa: CSVGAGPDTQYF
abundance: NA; d_gene: NA; j_gene: TRBJ1-1; v_gene: TRBV7-3; CDR3nt: TGTGCCAGCAAGCAGGGGAACACTGAAGCTTTCTTT; CDR3aa: CASKQGNTEAFF